Below are 21 T cell receptor beta chains sequenced from a single sample in a study of T cells in localized non-small cell lung cancer. Sequencing used immunoSEQ multiplex PCR; TCRdb keeps in-frame clones, though not all of them. The data show 90,000 or so clones, roughly 90% seen once. This specimen was peripheral blood, taken before any cancer treatment. These receptor sequences come from a man between 40 and 69 years old with stage I squamous cell lung carcinoma.

V is TRBV14 and J is TRBJ1-3; no definite D call. There are 14 residues in the CDR3. Germline V gene sequence: CDR1 SGHDN, CDR2 FVKESK. The ends were cut back, 6 bases at V and 0 bases at J, with 9 bases in the middle. The CDR3: CASSPFLSGNTIYF. In DNA, the CDR3 is TGTGCCAGCAGTCCCTTTCTCTCTGGAAACACCATATATTTT.

As for this clone: Germline and junction disagree at one end, which may indicate a read error. Other DNA sequences within the sample encode an identical CDR3. CDR3 nucleotide sequence: TGCGCCTCCAGGGAGGGAGATTATGGCTACACCTTC. Protein sequence: CASREGDYGYTF. This chain uses TRBV25-1 with TRBJ1-2, with a weak D call TRBD1 (5 bases). Per germline, CDR1 MGHDK and CDR2 SYGVNS. The CDR3 is made up of 12 amino acids.

The V and J genes are TRBV30 and TRBJ2-1, with unresolved D. The CDR3 sequence is 13 residues long. The germline V gene has CDR1 GTSNPN and CDR2 SVGIG (reference sequence). Trimming shortened V by 3 bases and J by 6 bases, and 12 bases separated the two germline ends. This CDR3 is CAWSGAFVNEQFF. The DNA of the CDR3 is TGTGCCTGGAGCGGAGCCTTCGTCAATGAGCAGTTCTTC.

The genes are TRBV7-2 and TRBJ2-7; 9 bases match TRBD1. Germline CDR1 reads SGHTA; CDR2 reads FQGNSA. CDR3 size: 16 residues. With V trimmed by 2 bases and J by 5 bases, 10 bases remained unmatched. CDR3 residues: CASSLSWDRDVNEQYF. The CDR3 DNA follows: TGTGCCAGCAGCTTATCTTGGGACAGGGACGTCAACGAGCAGTACTTC.

V and J are TRBV6-1 and TRBJ2-7; 9 positions match TRBD1. CDR1 and CDR2 from the germline V gene are MNHNS and SASEGT. After removal of 5 bases from V and 2 bases from J, the junction contained 4 bases not matched to a gene. The CDR3 loop spans 14 amino acids. The CDR3 coding sequence is TGTGCCAGCAGTTGGGGACAGGGACCCTACGAGCAGTACTTC. Translating gives CASSWGQGPYEQYF.

The CDR3 sequence is CASSLGTGGSYEQYF. The CDR3 DNA follows: TGTGCCAGCTCACTCGGGACAGGAGGCTCCTACGAGCAGTACTTC. The chain joins TRBV18 to TRBJ2-7, with 8 bases aligning to TRBD1. V dropped 4 bases and J dropped 0; count of bases not matched to a gene: 5. The germline CDR1 and CDR2 sequences are KGHSH and LQKENI. The CDR3 has 15 amino acids.

This clone has just a few counts. The chain employs TRBV6-5 and TRBJ1-6; D ambiguous. Between the trimmed V and J ends, which lost 2 bases and 12 bases, there was a span of 11 bases. Germline values: CDR1 MNHEY, CDR2 SVGAGI. There are 13 residues in the CDR3. The CDR3 here is CASSYDGFGPLHF. The DNA of the CDR3 is TGTGCCAGCAGTTACGACGGGTTTGGACCCCTCCACTTT.

In this sample, this clone turned up once. The chain carries TRBV2 and TRBJ1-1, with D possibly being TRBD1 (5 bases). The V gene's germline CDR1 is SNHLY and CDR2 FYNNEI. The V and J ends lost 3 bases and 6 bases respectively, with 11 bases between them. The CDR3 is made up of 13 amino acids. The CDR3 here is CASSDEEQAEAFF. In DNA form, the CDR3 reads TGTGCCAGCAGTGATGAAGAACAGGCTGAAGCTTTCTTT. Using reference TRBV2 and TRBJ1-1 for the parts outside the CDR3, the full variable domain is EPEVTQTPSHQVTQMGQEVILRCVPISNHLYFYWYRQILGQKVEFLVSFYNNEISEKSEIFDDQFSVERPDGSNFTLKIRSTKLEDSAMYFCASSDEEQAEAFFGQGTRLTVV.

The chain recombines TRBV7-9 with TRBJ2-1; no clear D. The V gene's germline CDR1 is SEHNR and CDR2 FQNEAQ (reference sequence). The CDR3 length is 14 residues. Trimming stripped 3 bases from V and 2 bases from J, with 8 bases between. The CDR3 DNA reads TGTGCCAGCAGCTTCCTAGGGACCTACAATGAGCAGTTCTTC. Its protein product is CASSFLGTYNEQFF.

This clone was observed a handful of times. The J gene is TRBJ1-2, the V gene TRBV6-5; TRBD1 agrees at 7 bases. J was trimmed by 2 bases and V by 5 bases; bases with no gene match: 5. In germline, CDR1 is MNHEY, CDR2 SVGAGI. The CDR3 runs 14 residues. The CDR3 region has the DNA TGTGCCAGCAGTCACAGGGGCGTAAACTATGGCTACACCTTC. Amino acid sequence: CASSHRGVNYGYTF.

The rearrangement uses TRBV11-2 and TRBJ2-3; D not resolved. The CDR3 is made up of 19 amino acids. Between the trimmed V and J ends, which lost 1 base and 6 bases, there was a span of 26 bases. From germline, CDR1 is SGHAT and CDR2 FQNNGV. CDR3 amino acids: CASSLGAGLLKMIVDTQYF. CDR3 nucleotides: TGTGCCAGCAGCTTAGGAGCAGGTCTCTTAAAGATGATCGTCGATACGCAGTATTTT.

This rearrangement joins TRBV5-1 to TRBJ1-4; 9 bases agree with TRBD1. The CDR3 is made up of 15 amino acids. Germline-derived CDR1 and CDR2 are SGHRS and YFSETQ. V shed 7 bases and J 6 bases; nucleotides not matched to a gene: 10. In nucleotides, the CDR3 is TGCGCCAGCGCGAACACAGGGGGCGCTTATGAAAAACTGTTTTTT. It specifies CASANTGGAYEKLFF.

The V gene is TRBV29-1, the J gene TRBJ2-5; tentatively, D is TRBD1 (5 bases). CDR3 length equals 12 residues. Trimming removed 4 bases from V and 5 bases from J, with 11 bases in between. The germline V gene has CDR1 SQVTM and CDR2 ANQGSEA. The CDR3 here is CSVVAGLETQYF. CDR3 coding DNA: TGCAGCGTTGTCGCAGGGCTGGAGACCCAGTACTTC.

The chain is built from TRBV7-2 and TRBJ2-7; unclear D gene. In germline, CDR1 is SGHTA, CDR2 FQGNSA. The CDR3 runs to 14 residues. Trimming took off 5 bases at V and 2 bases at J, with 13 bases between the two ends. CDR3 bases: TGTGCCAGCAGCCCCCATCTGGCTACCTACGAGCAGTACTTC. It specifies CASSPHLATYEQYF.

The V gene is TRBV5-8, the J gene TRBJ1-2; a possible D gene is TRBD1 (5 bases). The germline V gene encodes CDR1 SGHTS and CDR2 YDEGEE. V lost 3 bases and J lost 4, with 7 bases in between. This CDR3 has 12 residues. In nucleotides, the CDR3 is TGTGCCAGCAGCTCGGGACCCTATGGCTACACCTTC. It translates to CASSSGPYGYTF.

The J gene is TRBJ2-3, the V gene TRBV2; possibly TRBD1 for D (5 bases). The V end lost 4 bases, the J end lost 0 bases, and 8 bases lay between the germline ends. Per germline, CDR1 SNHLY and CDR2 FYNNEI. The CDR3 is 14 amino acids. This CDR3 reads CASSATVSTDTQYF. CDR3 coding DNA: TGTGCCAGCAGTGCGACAGTAAGCACAGATACGCAGTATTTT.

The J gene is TRBJ1-4, the V gene TRBV29-1; 8 bases line up with TRBD1. This CDR3 is 14 amino acids long. V lost 5 bases, J lost 7 bases, and 9 bases stayed unmatched. Germline lookup yields CDR1 SQVTM and CDR2 ANQGSEA. The DNA of the CDR3 is TGCAGCGTTTCAACAGGGGGTGAAGGTGAAAAACTGTTTTTT. Translating gives CSVSTGGEGEKLFF.

This clone was counted once. V gene TRBV11-1 combines with J gene TRBJ2-4; maybe TRBD2 (6 bases). The germline gives CDR1 SGHAT, CDR2 FQDESV (reference sequence). V lost 5 bases and J 0 bases, leaving 11 bases between the germline ends. The CDR3 consists of 15 residues. The CDR3 sequence is CASSPGGIAKNIQYF. The CDR3 DNA reads as TGTGCCAGCAGCCCCGGGGGAATAGCCAAAAACATTCAGTACTTC. The full variable domain, with the rest looked up from reference TRBV11-1 and TRBJ2-4, is EAEVAQSPRYKITEKSQAVAFWCDPISGHATLYWYRQILGQGPELLVQFQDESVVDDSQLPKDRFSAERLKGVDSTLKIQPAELGDSAMYLCASSPGGIAKNIQYFGAGTRLSVL.

The chain employs TRBV9 and TRBJ1-2; 10 nucleotides line up with TRBD1. CDR1 and CDR2 (germline): SGDLS, YYNGEE. V lost 2 bases to trimming and J lost 4 bases; unmatched junction nucleotides: 8. The CDR3 sequence is 16 residues long. CDR3 loop: CASSVTGTGAAYGYTF. The CDR3 region has the DNA TGTGCCAGCAGCGTTACCGGGACAGGGGCCGCCTATGGCTACACCTTC.

This chain connects TRBV5-1 to TRBJ1-2; possibly TRBD1 for D (6 bases). The germline gives CDR1 SGHRS, CDR2 YFSETQ. V was shortened by 2 bases and J by 8 bases, with 22 bases between the two germline ends. The CDR3 runs to 16 residues. DNA of the CDR3: TGCGCCAGCAGCTTTGGGACAAGCACAACCCAGGGGGGCTACACCTTC. It specifies CASSFGTSTTQGGYTF.

The V gene is TRBV18, the J gene TRBJ2-7; D may be TRBD1 (6 bases). With 6 bases removed from V and 0 bases from J, the gap between germline ends came to 9 bases. The germline gives CDR1 KGHSH, CDR2 LQKENI. This CDR3 spans 13 amino acids. CDR3 DNA sequence: TGTGCCAGCTCCAGGACAGTCTCCTACGAGCAGTACTTC. Its translation is CASSRTVSYEQYF.